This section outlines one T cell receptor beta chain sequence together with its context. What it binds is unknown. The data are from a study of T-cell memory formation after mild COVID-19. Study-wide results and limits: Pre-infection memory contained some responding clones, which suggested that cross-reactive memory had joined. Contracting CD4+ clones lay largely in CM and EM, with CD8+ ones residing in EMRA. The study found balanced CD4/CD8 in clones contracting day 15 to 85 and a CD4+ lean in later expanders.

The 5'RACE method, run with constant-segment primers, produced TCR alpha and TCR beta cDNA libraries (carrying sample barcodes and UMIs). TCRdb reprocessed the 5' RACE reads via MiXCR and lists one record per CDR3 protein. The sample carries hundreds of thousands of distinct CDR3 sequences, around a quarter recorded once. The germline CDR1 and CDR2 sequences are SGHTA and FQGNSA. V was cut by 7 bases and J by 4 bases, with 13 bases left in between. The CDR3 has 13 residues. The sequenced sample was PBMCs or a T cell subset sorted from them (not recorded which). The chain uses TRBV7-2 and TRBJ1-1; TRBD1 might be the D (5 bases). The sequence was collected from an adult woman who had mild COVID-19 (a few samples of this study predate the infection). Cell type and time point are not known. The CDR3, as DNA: TGTGCCAGCACCTTTCGAAGGGGCACTGAAGCTTTCTTT. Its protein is CASTFRRGTEAFF.